This T cell receptor beta chain comes out of a study of T cells after yellow fever vaccination. This CDR3 comprises 15 residues. V dropped 2 bases and J dropped 3; count of bases not matched to a gene: 7. Looked up from germline, CDR1 is DFQATT and CDR2 is SNEGSKA (reference sequence). TCRdb processed the 5' RACE reads anew with MiXCR; each CDR3 protein has one entry. The sample includes around 100,000 distinct CDR3 sequences, approximately 8.4% of them seen just once. The chain carries TRBV20-1 and TRBJ1-1; 9 bases are shared with TRBD1. The TCR was taken from a man between 25 and 39 years old who received the YFV17D yellow fever vaccine. This sample comprised CD8+ T cells sorted from PBMCs, obtained 45 days after the yellow fever booster vaccination. The chain's CDR3 is CSARQSGTGYTEAFF. The DNA for the CDR3 is TGCAGTGCTAGACAGTCCGGGACAGGGTACACTGAAGCTTTCTTT.